This TCR beta chain was captured in a study of circulating CD8 cells and anti-PD-1 response in melanoma. TCR libraries were prepared from around 14 ng of total RNA with the QIAseq Immune Repertoire TCR panel. TCRdb recomputed calls from the reads with MiXCR, one row per CDR3 protein. Seen here are roughly 430 distinct CDR3 sequences, 12% to 15% observed once, and the top ten hold around 43%. Live CD3+CD8+TCRalphabeta+ cells were sorted into four subsets by PD-1 and/or TIGIT. The length of the CDR3 is 15 residues. The V and J ends lost 4 bases and 7 bases respectively, with 20 bases between them. CDR1 and CDR2 (germline): DFQATT, SNEGSKA (reference sequence).

The sequence came from a human donor with melanoma. The source material was CD8+ T cells from PBMCs, sampled at baseline or after one month of anti-PD-1 therapy (not recorded which). The chain recombines TRBV20-1 with TRBJ2-4, with TRBD1 as a possible D gene (6 bases). CDR3 coding DNA: TGCAGTGCTACCCGTAAACCTGGCCAGGGGAACATTCAGTACTTC. The encoded protein is CSATRKPGQGNIQYF.